These T cell receptor beta chains were read from a single sample in a study of blood T cells in healthy people across ages. MiXCR was run by TCRdb on the 5' RACE reads, yielding one entry per CDR3 protein. The data contain around 700,000 distinct CDR3 sequences, approximately 25% of them singletons. In addition, the sample was reused for a study of T cells of mothers and their children.

The sequencing sample was made of blood. The receptors were gathered from a boy between 10 and 17 years old in good health. The CDR3 runs from the conserved cysteine through the conserved F or W. The D gene is left open where the match is weak. The listing skips clone size in some rows; elsewhere it reads once, few, many or a size class.

few | . | TRBJ2-7 | TRBV20-1 | TGCAGTGCTAGAGATTTGGGCGGGGTGGAGGGCTGCGAGCAGTACTTC | CSARDLGGVEGCEQYF
few | . | TRBJ1-2 | TRBV21-1 | TGTGCCAGCAGCAAAGCCAGGGGTAGGGTCTATGGCTACACCTTC | CASSKARGRVYGYTF
few | . | TRBJ2-1 | TRBV7-9 | TGTGCCAGCAGTACCCTTGCAGGGGAGCCTTCGGGCAATGAGCAGTTCTTC | CASSTLAGEPSGNEQFF
. | . | TRBJ1-3 | TRBV12-3/TRBV12-4 | TGTGCCTCGTTCTTCGGTTCTGGAAACACCATATATTTT | CASFFGSGNTIYF
. | . | TRBJ2-7 | TRBV20-1 | TGCAGTGCTAGAGAGAGCGGGTCTCACTACGAGCAGTACTTC | CSARESGSHYEQYF
few | TRBD1 | TRBJ1-4 | TRBV3-1 | TGTGCCAGCAGCCCACAGGGACAGCCAGACTCCGAAAAACTGTTTTTT | CASSPQGQPDSEKLFF
few | . | TRBJ1-2 | TRBV20-1 | TGCAGTGCTAGGTTGGGGGAACGTGGCTACACCTTC | CSARLGERGYTF
many | TRBD1 | TRBJ1-5 | TRBV27 | TGTGCCAGCAGGACAGGGGGCAATCAGCCCCAGCATTTT | CASRTGGNQPQHF
. | . | TRBJ1-6 | TRBV12-5 | TGTGCTAGTGGTCCTAACGAGGTGCCGGGGTCACCCCTCCACTTT | CASGPNEVPGSPLHF
. | . | TRBJ2-1 | TRBV12-3/TRBV12-4 | TGTGCCAGCAGTTTATGGGCCAGGTCGCAACTCAATGAGCAGTTCTTC | CASSLWARSQLNEQFF
. | TRBD2 | TRBJ2-7 | TRBV12-3/TRBV12-4 | TGTGCCAGCAGTTGGACTAGCGGGTACTACGAGCAGTACTTC | CASSWTSGYYEQYF
. | TRBD1 | TRBJ1-5 | TRBV7-2 | TGTGCCAGCAGCCCGGAGGGTTCGGTACAGGGGAGAGGCAATCAGCCCCAGCATTTT | CASSPEGSVQGRGNQPQHF
few | . | TRBJ2-1 | TRBV7-9 | TGTGCCAGCTCGCGAGCTACTAATGAGCAGTTCTTC | CASSRATNEQFF
few | TRBD2 | TRBJ2-7 | TRBV6-6 | TGTGCCAGCAGTTACGGGGCTAGCGGGGCCTACGAGCAGTACTTC | CASSYGASGAYEQYF
many | . | TRBJ1-1 | TRBV5-1 | TGCGCCAGCAGCCTGGGGGGCAGTGCTGAAGCTTTCTTT | CASSLGGSAEAFF
few | . | TRBJ2-7 | TRBV21-1 | TGTGCCAGCAGCATTAGGTACAGGGCCTACGAGCAGTACTTC | CASSIRYRAYEQYF
. | . | TRBJ1-1 | TRBV12-5 | TGTGCTAGTGGTTTCACTCTCCAACAGGGTAGAGTTATGAACACTGAAGCTTTCTTT | CASGFTLQQGRVMNTEAFF
few | . | TRBJ2-1 | TRBV29-1 | TGCAGCGTTGAAGAGCAAGCAGGCAATGAGCAGTTCTTC | CSVEEQAGNEQFF
few | . | TRBJ2-7 | TRBV5-1 | TGCGCCAGCAGCTCGCTTTCGGACTACGAGCAGTACTTC | CASSSLSDYEQYF
. | . | TRBJ2-7 | TRBV11-1 | TGTGCCAGCAGCTTGCTTAGGGAATCGCGCGAGCAGTACTTC | CASSLLRESREQYF
few | . | TRBJ2-3 | TRBV9 | TGTGCCAGCAGCGTAGCCATCCCAGATACGCAGTATTTT | CASSVAIPDTQYF
. | . | TRBJ1-4 | TRBV7-6 | TGTGCCAGCAGCTTAGGAGGGGGGCAGAAAAATAATGAAAAACTGTTTTTT | CASSLGGGQKNNEKLFF
. | . | TRBJ1-4 | TRBV7-9 | TGTGCCAGCAGCTTAGCGACGCCCCCTGGAAAACTGTTTTTT | CASSLATPPGKLFF
few | . | TRBJ1-1 | TRBV7-2 | TGTGCCAGCAGCTTAAGAGGGGAGGACCAAGCTTTCTTT | CASSLRGEDQAFF
. | . | TRBJ2-1 | TRBV20-1 | TGCAGTGCCCTCTCGGGGGAGCAGTTCTTC | CSALSGEQFF
many | . | TRBJ1-5 | TRBV7-2 | TGTGCCAGCAGCTCAGGTGGCAATCAGCCCCAGCATTTT | CASSSGGNQPQHF
. | . | TRBJ1-4 | TRBV4-3 | TGCGCCAGCAGCCAAGATTCCCCTCCGAACGGCGAAAAACTGTTTTTT | CASSQDSPPNGEKLFF
few | TRBD1 | TRBJ2-7 | TRBV27 | TGTGCCAGCAGTTTGGCAGGGACAGGAGTTTACGAGCAGTACTTC | CASSLAGTGVYEQYF
few | . | TRBJ1-2 | TRBV3-1 | TGTGCCAGCACCAGGGCCCTCACTAACTATGGCTACACCTTC | CASTRALTNYGYTF
few | . | TRBJ2-7 | TRBV7-6 | TGTGCCAGCAGCGCGTCCCCTATTCAAGAGCAGTACTTC | CASSASPIQEQYF
. | . | TRBJ1-1 | TRBV6-2/TRBV6-3 | TGTGCCAGCAGTTATTTGGGGGATTTTGCTGAAGCTTTCTTT | CASSYLGDFAEAFF
. | . | TRBJ2-4 | TRBV4-3 | TGCGCCAGCAGCCAAGATCCCGGGGGTACCAAAAACATTCAGTACTTC | CASSQDPGGTKNIQYF
. | TRBD2 | TRBJ2-3 | TRBV7-9 | TGTGCCAGCAGCCTAGCGGGGGAGGCGGATACGCAGTATTTT | CASSLAGEADTQYF
few | . | TRBJ2-6 | TRBV9 | TGTGCCAGCAGCATAAGCAGGGAAAGCTCTGGGGCCAACGTCCTGACTTTC | CASSISRESSGANVLTF
few | TRBD2 | TRBJ2-5 | TRBV4-3 | TGCGCCAGCAGCCAAGGGGGACTAGCGGGGGCTAGGGAGACCCAGTACTTC | CASSQGGLAGARETQYF
few | TRBD1 | TRBJ2-1 | TRBV6-2/TRBV6-3 | TGTGCCAGCAGTTACGGGACAGTGGAGCAGTTCTTC | CASSYGTVEQFF
. | TRBD2 | TRBJ2-5 | TRBV6-5 | TGTGCCAGCAGTTACGGGACTAGCGGGAGCACCCAGTACTTC | CASSYGTSGSTQYF
few | TRBD2 | TRBJ2-1 | TRBV5-6 | TGTGCCAGCAGCGGGGGAAATAGCGGGGGCCGCTCCTACAATGAGCAGTTCTTC | CASSGGNSGGRSYNEQFF
many | TRBD2 | TRBJ2-3 | TRBV12-3/TRBV12-4 | TGTGCCAGCAGTCCTATAGCGGGAACAGATACGCAGTATTTT | CASSPIAGTDTQYF
. | TRBD1 | TRBJ1-2 | TRBV27 | TGTGCCAGCAGTCTACGAGTGACAGGGAACCCCTATGGCTACACCTTC | CASSLRVTGNPYGYTF
. | . | TRBJ2-5 | TRBV11-2 | TGTGCCAGCAGCTTAGTTCGGGCCGAGGGTTGGGGGACCCAGTACTTC | CASSLVRAEGWGTQYF
. | . | TRBJ1-1 | TRBV6-6 | TGTGCCAGCAGTTACTCGATAGCAGATGAAGCTTTCTTT | CASSYSIADEAFF
. | TRBD1 | TRBJ2-7 | TRBV14 | TGTGCCAGCAGCCGAGGGGTACAGGGGATTGTCGCGTTCGAGCAGTACTTC | CASSRGVQGIVAFEQYF
. | . | TRBJ1-6 | TRBV5-1 | TGCGCCAGCAGCCCCTCGGCAGGGAATTCACCCCTCCACTTT | CASSPSAGNSPLHF